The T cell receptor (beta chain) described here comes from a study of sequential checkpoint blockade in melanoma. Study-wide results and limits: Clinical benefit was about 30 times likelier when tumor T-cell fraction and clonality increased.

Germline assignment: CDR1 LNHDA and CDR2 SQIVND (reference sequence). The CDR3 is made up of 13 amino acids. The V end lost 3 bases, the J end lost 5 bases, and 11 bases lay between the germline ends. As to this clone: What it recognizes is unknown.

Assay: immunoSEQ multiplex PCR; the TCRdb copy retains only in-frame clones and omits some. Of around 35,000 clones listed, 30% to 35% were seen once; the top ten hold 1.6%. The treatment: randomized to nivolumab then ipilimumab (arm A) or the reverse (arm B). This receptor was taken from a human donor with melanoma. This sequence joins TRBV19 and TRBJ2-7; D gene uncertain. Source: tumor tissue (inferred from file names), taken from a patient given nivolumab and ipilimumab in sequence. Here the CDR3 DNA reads TGTGCCAGTAGTATCTCTCACCCGGACGAGCAGTACTTC. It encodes CASSISHPDEQYF. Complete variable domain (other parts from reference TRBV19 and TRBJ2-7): DGGITQSPKYLFRKEGQNVTLSCEQNLNHDAMYWYRQDPGQGLRLIYYSQIVNDFQKGDIAEGYSVSREKKESFPLTVTSAQKNPTAFYLCASSISHPDEQYFGPGTRLTVT.